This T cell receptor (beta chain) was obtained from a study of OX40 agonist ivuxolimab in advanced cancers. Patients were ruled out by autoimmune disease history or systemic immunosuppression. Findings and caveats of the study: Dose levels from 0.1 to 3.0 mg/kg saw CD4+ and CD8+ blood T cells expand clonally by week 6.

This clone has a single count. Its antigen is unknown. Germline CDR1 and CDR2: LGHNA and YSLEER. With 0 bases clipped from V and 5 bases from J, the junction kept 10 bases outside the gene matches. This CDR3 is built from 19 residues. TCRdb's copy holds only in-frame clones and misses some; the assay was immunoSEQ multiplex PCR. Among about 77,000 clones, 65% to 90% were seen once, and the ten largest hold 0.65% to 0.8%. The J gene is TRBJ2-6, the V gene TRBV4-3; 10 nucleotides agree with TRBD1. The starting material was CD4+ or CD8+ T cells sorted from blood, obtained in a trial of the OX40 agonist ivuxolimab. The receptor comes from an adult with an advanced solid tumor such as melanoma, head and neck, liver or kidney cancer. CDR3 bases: TGCGCCAGCAGCCAAGAGTGGGGGACAGGGGCTAACTGGGCCAACGTCCTGACTTTC. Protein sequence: CASSQEWGTGANWANVLTF.